These 25 T cell receptor beta chains share one sample of origin, sequenced in a study of T cells in Graves' hyperthyroidism and ophthalmopathy. Using RNA transcripts as the source, TCR beta CDR3 regions were amplified. The HTBI primer set drove a first-round RT-PCR of the TCR CDR3. TCRdb fed the multiplex PCR reads into MiXCR, producing one record per CDR3 protein. The repertoire holds about 460,000 distinct CDR3 sequences, with about 22% as singletons. Sequences were obtained from blood. Receptors were obtained from a woman in her seventies with Graves' ophthalmopathy.

The gene calls are TRBV27 and TRBJ1-6, with D maybe TRBD1 (6 bases). V was shortened by 0 bases and J by 6 bases, with 12 bases between the two germline ends. CDR1 MNHEY and CDR2 SMNVEV come from the germline V gene (reference sequence). The CDR3 is 16 amino acids. The CDR3 loop is CASSLSRGLVNSPLHF. The CDR3 nucleotides read TGTGCCAGCAGTTTATCCCGGGGGCTGGTTAATTCACCCCTCCACTTT.

The chain employs TRBV20-1 and TRBJ2-1, with TRBD2 as a possible D gene (6 bases). Germline V CDR1 and CDR2: DFQATT, SNEGSKA (reference sequence). The CDR3 is 15 amino acids. The V gene lost 5 bases and the J gene lost 1 base, with 15 bases spanning the gap. The CDR3 spells CSAPRFGGSYNEQFF. CDR3 bases: TGCAGTGCTCCCCGTTTCGGGGGATCCTACAATGAGCAGTTCTTC.

This clonotype was seen a handful of times. One end of the junction fails to match germline, which may point to a read error. The chain is built from TRBV28 and TRBJ2-2, with D tentatively TRBD2 (6 bases). The CDR3 loop spans 16 amino acids. Germline CDR1 is MDHEN and CDR2 is SYDVKM. Here the CDR3 reads CASSLYGGGGTGELSF. The CDR3 DNA reads TGTGCCAGCAGTTTATATGGGGGAGGAGGAACCGGGGAGCTGTCTTTT.

V gene TRBV4-1 combines with J gene TRBJ2-1; TRBD2 agrees at 10 bases. CDR1 and CDR2 (germline): MGHRA, YSYEKL. The V and J ends lost 0 bases and 10 bases, in that order; junction bases with no gene match: 6. The CDR3 has 15 residues. CDR3 region: CASSQDGASGSEQFF. The CDR3 region has the DNA TGCGCCAGCAGCCAAGATGGGGCTAGCGGGAGCGAGCAGTTCTTC.

This chain connects TRBV27 to TRBJ2-7; 11 bases map to TRBD2. The length of the CDR3 is 15 residues. Germline V CDR1 and CDR2: MNHEY, SMNVEV (reference sequence). With V trimmed by 5 bases and J by 4 bases, 7 bases remained unmatched. In nucleotides, the CDR3 is TGTGCCAGCAGTATACTAGCGGGAGCATTGTACGAGCAGTACTTC. Translating gives CASSILAGALYEQYF.

This clonotype was found a few times. CDR3 DNA: TGCAGTGCTAGAGAGGGGGGGCGTGGAGCTTTCTTT. Its protein is CSAREGGRGAFF. The chain couples TRBV20-1 to TRBJ1-1; TRBD1 is a possible D gene (6 bases). The CDR3 covers 12 residues. CDR1 is DFQATT and CDR2 is SNEGSKA in the germline V gene (reference sequence). Between the trimmed V and J ends, which lost 0 bases and 10 bases, there was a span of 12 bases.

In regard to this clonotype: Because the CDR3 is missing its conserved closing phenylalanine or tryptophan, this is likely a read error. The chain is built from TRBV6-1 and TRBJ2-2; 8 bases are shared with TRBD2. CDR3 length: 14 amino acids. Per germline, CDR1 MNHNS and CDR2 SASEGT. With V trimmed by 6 bases and J by 6 bases, 6 bases remained unmatched. CDR3: CASRQTSAPGELFS. The CDR3 bases are TGTGCCAGCAGGCAGACTAGCGCGCCCGGGGAGCTGTTTTCT.

This chain links TRBV6-5 with TRBJ2-1; possibly TRBD2 for D (6 bases). The CDR3 is made up of 15 amino acids. Deletions cut 6 bases from V and 8 bases from J, with 20 bases between. The V gene's germline CDR1 is MNHEY and CDR2 SVGAGI. The CDR3 protein is CASRLLAAKGDEQFF. The CDR3 DNA reads as TGTGCCAGCAGATTACTAGCAGCTAAGGGCGATGAGCAGTTCTTC.

This clonotype was found many times. CDR3 region: CASSFGHTDTQYF. DNA of the CDR3: TGTGCCAGCAGCTTTGGACACACAGATACGCAGTATTTT. The V call is TRBV7-2, the J call TRBJ2-3; D is possibly TRBD1 (5 bases). Trimming pared 3 bases from V and 2 bases from J, leaving 6 bases between. The CDR3 is made up of 13 amino acids. From germline, CDR1 is SGHTA and CDR2 FQGNSA.

The table lists this clonotype with many counts. The chain has TRBV6-2 or TRBV6-3 and TRBJ2-7, with D possibly TRBD2 on 7 matching bases. The germline V and J ends were trimmed by 2 bases and 6 bases, with 17 bases remaining between them. The CDR3 is 15 amino acids. Germline V gives CDR1 MNHEY, CDR2 SVGEGT. The CDR3 sequence is CASSYPRGAPGEQYF. The CDR3 nucleotides are TGTGCCAGCAGTTACCCCCGGGGGGCCCCTGGCGAGCAGTACTTC.

The genes are TRBV2 and TRBJ2-3, with D possibly matching TRBD2 (5 bases). Trimming shortened V by 8 bases and J by 2 bases, and 8 bases separated the two germline ends. The germline gives CDR1 SNHLY, CDR2 FYNNEI. The CDR3 totals 12 residues. CDR3 bases: TGTGCCAGCGGGAGTTACACAGATACGCAGTATTTT. As protein: CASGSYTDTQYF.

The chain combines TRBV10-2 with TRBJ2-2; TRBD2 matches at 7 bases. Germline CDR1 is WSHSY and CDR2 is SAAADI. V lost 8 bases and J lost 6; bases outside the gene matches: 3. This CDR3 has 12 residues. The CDR3 loop is CASRGGAGELFF. In nucleotides, the CDR3 is TGCGCCAGCCGTGGGGGGGCCGGGGAGCTGTTTTTT.

At least ten counts were recorded for this clonotype. The chain uses TRBV11-2 and TRBJ1-2; a possible D gene is TRBD1 (5 bases). Trimming took 3 bases from V and 2 from J, leaving 13 bases between them. Looked up from germline, CDR1 is SGHAT and CDR2 is FQNNGV. This CDR3 is 15 amino acids long. CDR3 sequence (DNA): TGTGCCAGCAGCTTGGGGCAGGGCCTAAACTATGGCTACACCTTC. Its translation: CASSLGQGLNYGYTF. The whole variable domain, remainder taken from reference TRBV11-2 and TRBJ1-2, is EAGVAQSPRYKIIEKRQSVAFWCNPISGHATLYWYQQILGQGPKLLIQFQNNGVVDDSQLPKDRFSAERLKGVDSTLKIQPAKLEDSAVYLCASSLGQGLNYGYTFGSGTRLTVV.

This clonotype was found once. An end of the junction does not agree with germline; a read error may underlie this. The V call is TRBV13, the J call TRBJ2-3; perhaps TRBD2 as D (6 bases). In germline, CDR1 is PRHDT, CDR2 FYEKMQ (reference sequence). The CDR3 runs to 18 residues. CDR3 sequence reads: CASSQDKSPGVRRDTQYF. The CDR3 region has the DNA TGCGCCAGCAGCCAAGATAAATCACCGGGAGTGAGGAGGGATACGCAGTATTTT.

This clonotype was seen more than once but under ten times. The chain uses TRBV9 and TRBJ2-2; D not resolved. CDR3 length: 15 residues. Germline V gives CDR1 SGDLS, CDR2 YYNGEE. Between the trimmed V and J ends, which lost 1 base and 0 bases, there was a span of 7 bases. CDR3: CASSVLGTNTGELFF. The CDR3 coding sequence is TGTGCCAGCAGCGTACTAGGAACGAACACCGGGGAGCTGTTTTTT.

There are a few counts of this clonotype. The chain couples TRBV19 to TRBJ2-3; 10 bases align to TRBD2. J lost 5 bases, V lost 5 bases, and 10 bases had no gene match. Germline V gene sequence: CDR1 LNHDA, CDR2 SQIVND (reference sequence). The CDR3 consists of 16 residues. The CDR3 region is CASSWFEREGKDTQYF. Written as DNA, the CDR3 is TGTGCCAGTAGTTGGTTCGAGCGGGAGGGTAAAGATACGCAGTATTTT.

The chain employs TRBV28 and TRBJ2-2; unclear D gene. V lost 2 bases and J lost 4, with 5 bases in between. CDR3 length equals 13 residues. The germline gives CDR1 MDHEN, CDR2 SYDVKM. The CDR3 DNA is TGTGCCAGCAGTTTACAGACCACCGGGGAGCTGTTTTTT. Translation: CASSLQTTGELFF.

This clonotype has a handful of counts. This chain connects TRBV3-1 to TRBJ1-4; D may be TRBD1 (5 bases). This CDR3 is built from 15 residues. CDR1 and CDR2 (germline): LGHDT, YNNKEL (reference sequence). Trimming cost V 0 bases and J 8 bases, with 13 bases left between them. For the CDR3, the DNA is TGTGCCAGCAGCCAAGAAGGGGCAAAAGGGGAAAAACTGTTTTTT. Translation: CASSQEGAKGEKLFF.

V usage is TRBV6-9 and J usage is TRBJ2-7, with TRBD2 matching 9 bases. The V gene's germline CDR1 is MNHGY and CDR2 SVAAGI. This CDR3 is 14 amino acids long. Trimming at V came to 5 bases and at J to 6 bases, leaving 8 bases not matched to a gene. This CDR3 is CASSVLAGAAEQYF. The CDR3, as DNA: TGTGCCAGCAGTGTATTAGCGGGAGCGGCCGAGCAGTACTTC.

The rearrangement links TRBV2 to TRBJ2-3; tentatively, D is TRBD1 (7 bases). V lost 6 bases to trimming and J lost 2 bases, with 15 bases between them. This CDR3 is built from 15 residues. The germline gives CDR1 SNHLY, CDR2 FYNNEI. The CDR3 region has the DNA TGTGCCAGCAGCTTGCGGGGACAGTACACAGATACGCAGTATTTT. It specifies CASSLRGQYTDTQYF.

A few counts support this clonotype. A much larger clonotype is one base distant, so this may be a read error. This sequence joins TRBV12-3 or TRBV12-4 and TRBJ1-5; D remains unclear. The CDR3 has 14 amino acids. The DNA of the CDR3 is TGTGCCAGCAATTTAAGGCATAGCAATCAGCCCCAGCATTTT. It specifies CASNLRHSNQPQHF.

The V call is TRBV5-5, the J call TRBJ2-3; 7 nucleotides align to TRBD2. J gave up 3 bases and V 0 bases, and 7 bases lay outside the gene matches. Germline lookup yields CDR1 SGHKS and CDR2 YYEKEE (reference sequence). This CDR3 has 16 residues. The CDR3, as DNA: TGTGCCAGCAGCTTGGCCGGACTAGTCAGTACAGATACGCAGTATTTT. Protein: CASSLAGLVSTDTQYF.

This clonotype was counted a few times. At one boundary the junction diverges from the germline segment, which might be a read error. The chain combines TRBV6-9 with TRBJ1-5; the D gene is possibly TRBD1 (6 bases). Per germline, CDR1 MNHGY and CDR2 SVAAGI. There are 16 residues in the CDR3. CDR3 sequence reads: CANSWEGQHSNQPQHF. The DNA of the CDR3 is TGTGCCAACAGTTGGGAAGGACAGCATAGCAATCAGCCCCAGCATTTT.

The rearrangement joins TRBV7-3 to TRBJ2-5, with 10 bases fitting TRBD1. The trim removed 3 bases at V and 4 bases at J, leaving 2 bases unmatched. CDR3 size: 14 residues. The germline V gene has CDR1 SGHTA and CDR2 FQGTGA. The CDR3 DNA reads as TGTGCCAGCAGCTTGGACAGGGGGGCAGAGACCCAGTACTTC. As protein: CASSLDRGAETQYF.

This clonotype was seen ten or more times. J is TRBJ1-5 and V is TRBV12-3 or TRBV12-4; 8 bases line up with TRBD1. CDR3 length: 15 amino acids. V trimming: 3 bases; J trimming: 4 bases; junction bases outside the gene matches: 5. The CDR3 spells CASSFGQGLNQPQHF. The CDR3 nucleotides are TGTGCCAGCAGTTTCGGACAGGGTTTGAATCAGCCCCAGCATTTT.